These T cell receptor beta chains were read from a single sample in a study of cytomegalovirus exposure and HLA in healthy donors. Assay: immunoSEQ multiplex PCR; the TCRdb copy retains only in-frame clones and omits some. The table has around 150,000 clones, 60% to 80% seen once; the top ten hold roughly 2.6%. Sequenced material: PBMCs. All receptors come from a woman aged 40 to 50 in good health and CMV-seropositive. Both conserved end residues are part of each CDR3. A D gene is named only where the DNA matches it firmly. The listing skips clone size in some rows; elsewhere it reads once, few, many or a size class.

J: TRBJ1-4
V: TRBV10-3
D: TRBD1
size: once
DNA: TGTGCCATCAGTGAGTCGGACAGGGGCAATGAAAAACTGTTTTTT
CDR3: CAISESDRGNEKLFF

J: TRBJ1-1
V: TRBV10-3
D: -
size: -
DNA: TGTGCCATCAGTCGGGGGTTCGAGAACACTGAAGCTTTCTTT
CDR3: CAISRGFENTEAFF

J: TRBJ2-7
V: TRBV5-4
D: -
size: once
DNA: TGTGCCAGCAGCTTGGAACAGGGAATTACCTACGAGCAGTACTTC
CDR3: CASSLEQGITYEQYF

J: TRBJ1-2
V: TRBV5-4
D: TRBD1
size: -
DNA: TGTGCCAGCAGCTTGGATTTGCAGGGGGCGCGTGGCTACACCTTC
CDR3: CASSLDLQGARGYTF

J: TRBJ2-7
V: TRBV11-3
D: -
size: once
DNA: TGTGCCAGCAGCCCGGGACAAATCTACGAGCAGTACTTC
CDR3: CASSPGQIYEQYF

J: TRBJ2-7
V: TRBV10-3
D: TRBD2
size: -
DNA: TGTGCCATCAGTGAGCCGAGGACTAGCGGGAACGAGCAGTACTTC
CDR3: CAISEPRTSGNEQYF

J: TRBJ1-1
V: TRBV7-8
D: TRBD1
size: -
DNA: TGTGCCAGCAGCCCCGCGTGGCAGGGGGCTAGCACTGAAGCTTTCTTT
CDR3: CASSPAWQGASTEAFF

J: TRBJ1-4
V: TRBV30
D: -
size: -
DNA: TGTGCCTGGAGGGGGAGGGACAAGGCAACTAATGAAAAACTGTTTTTT
CDR3: CAWRGRDKATNEKLFF

J: TRBJ2-7
V: TRBV4-3
D: -
size: -
DNA: TGCGCCAGCAGCTCCGGCCCGGGGTCCTACGAGCAGTACTTC
CDR3: CASSSGPGSYEQYF

J: TRBJ2-1
V: TRBV6-6
D: TRBD2
size: -
DNA: TGTGCCAGCAGGGAAGGACTAGCGGGCAATGAGCAGTTCTTC
CDR3: CASREGLAGNEQFF

J: TRBJ2-3
V: TRBV9
D: -
size: -
DNA: TGTGCCAGCAGCGGGTATTCAAGTGCGGGCTCTAGCACAGATACGCAGTATTTT
CDR3: CASSGYSSAGSSTDTQYF

J: TRBJ2-7
V: TRBV27
D: TRBD2
size: -
DNA: TGTGCCAGCAGTCCTCTAGCGGGGGGGCCTTACGAGCAGTACTTC
CDR3: CASSPLAGGPYEQYF

J: TRBJ2-1
V: TRBV11-3
D: -
size: -
DNA: TGTGCCAGCAGCTTAGGGGCAGGGAAGTACAATGAGCAGTTCTTC
CDR3: CASSLGAGKYNEQFF

J: TRBJ2-7
V: TRBV27
D: -
size: -
DNA: TGTGCCAGCAGTCTAATAGGGACGGAGACTAGACACGAGCAGTACTTC
CDR3: CASSLIGTETRHEQYF

J: TRBJ2-2
V: TRBV7-9
D: -
size: -
DNA: TGTGCCAGCAGCTTAACGGGGGAAACCGGGGAGCTGTTTTTT
CDR3: CASSLTGETGELFF

J: TRBJ2-5
V: TRBV29-1
D: -
size: few
DNA: TGCAGCGTCGGGCAAGAGACCCAGTACTTC
CDR3: CSVGQETQYF

J: TRBJ2-3
V: TRBV19
D: -
size: -
DNA: TGTGCCAGTAAAGACACGCATACGGCAGATACGCAGTATTTT
CDR3: CASKDTHTADTQYF

J: TRBJ2-7
V: TRBV4-1
D: TRBD2
size: -
DNA: TGCGCCAGCAGCCCCCCCGGGACTAGCGGGAGAGAACAGCAGTACTTC
CDR3: CASSPPGTSGREQQYF

J: TRBJ2-2
V: TRBV18
D: -
size: -
DNA: TGTGCCAGCTCACCTTCGCGTCCAGGCACCGGGGAGCTGTTTTTT
CDR3: CASSPSRPGTGELFF

J: TRBJ1-3
V: TRBV30
D: -
size: -
DNA: TGTGCCTGGAGTAAAGGACAGCTTACCTCTGGAAACACCATATATTTT
CDR3: CAWSKGQLTSGNTIYF

J: TRBJ1-2
V: TRBV10-1
D: TRBD1
size: -
DNA: TGCGCCAGCAGTGACGGACAGGGGGGACTTTTCGCCTTC
CDR3: CASSDGQGGLFAF

J: TRBJ1-5
V: TRBV19
D: -
size: -
DNA: TGTGCCACCCAAATCAGAAGCAATCAGCCCCAGCATTTT
CDR3: CATQIRSNQPQHF

J: TRBJ2-2
V: TRBV6-1
D: -
size: once
DNA: TGTGCCAGCACCTTCGGCGGGACGCCCACCGGGGAGCTGTTTTTT
CDR3: CASTFGGTPTGELFF

J: TRBJ2-1
V: TRBV6-1
D: -
size: -
DNA: TGTGCCAGCAGCAATGACTGGACTGGGAATGAGCAGTTCTTC
CDR3: CASSNDWTGNEQFF

J: TRBJ2-1
V: TRBV5-4
D: -
size: -
DNA: TGTGCCAGCAGCTTGATTCCAGCGCCCTACAATGAGCAGTTCTTC
CDR3: CASSLIPAPYNEQFF

J: TRBJ2-5
V: TRBV6-6
D: -
size: -
DNA: TGTGCCGGCAGTTACTCTGTCGGAGAGACCCAGTACTTC
CDR3: CAGSYSVGETQYF

J: TRBJ2-7
V: TRBV10-3
D: -
size: -
DNA: TGTGCCATCTCGGGACAAAGCTCCTACGAGCAGTACTTC
CDR3: CAISGQSSYEQYF

J: TRBJ2-5
V: TRBV11-2
D: TRBD2
size: -
DNA: TGTGCCAGCAGACCAGGACTAGCGGGAGTGGGAGAGACCCAGTACTTC
CDR3: CASRPGLAGVGETQYF

J: TRBJ1-1
V: TRBV5-8
D: TRBD1
size: -
DNA: TGTGCCAGCAGCAAGGACAGGCTGAACACTGAAGCTTTCTTT
CDR3: CASSKDRLNTEAFF

J: TRBJ1-2
V: TRBV14
D: -
size: few
DNA: TGTGCCAGCAGCCACAGGGGTATGCGGGGCTACACCTTC
CDR3: CASSHRGMRGYTF

J: TRBJ1-1
V: TRBV7-2
D: TRBD1
size: once
DNA: TGTGCCAGCAGCGCGACAGGGGAGGCCACTGAAGCTTTCTTT
CDR3: CASSATGEATEAFF

J: TRBJ2-6
V: TRBV7-2
D: -
size: -
DNA: TGTGCCAGCAGTCTCGACAGCTATCGAAGCTCTGGGGCCAACGTCCTGACTTTC
CDR3: CASSLDSYRSSGANVLTF

J: TRBJ2-1
V: TRBV9
D: TRBD2
size: -
DNA: TGTGCCAGCAGCGTAACTAGCGGGAGCCGGAATGAGCAGTTCTTC
CDR3: CASSVTSGSRNEQFF

J: TRBJ1-2
V: TRBV5-6
D: TRBD1
size: few
DNA: TGTGCCAGCAGCGCGGGGACAGGGGGTGGCTACACCTTC
CDR3: CASSAGTGGGYTF

J: TRBJ2-7
V: TRBV7-2
D: -
size: -
DNA: TGTGCCAGCAGCCCTGCCTACGAGCAGTACTTC
CDR3: CASSPAYEQYF

J: TRBJ1-1
V: TRBV6-1
D: -
size: once
DNA: TGTGCCAGCAGGGACAGCGAAGCTTTCTTT
CDR3: CASRDSEAFF

J: TRBJ2-7
V: TRBV5-1
D: TRBD1
size: -
DNA: TGCGCCAGCAGCTTACACAACCCGGGACAGGGGGACGAGCAGTACTTC
CDR3: CASSLHNPGQGDEQYF

J: TRBJ2-7
V: TRBV4-1
D: -
size: -
DNA: TGCGCCAGCAGCCAAGGGAGCGGCTTCCTCTACGAGCAGTACTTC
CDR3: CASSQGSGFLYEQYF

J: TRBJ2-2
V: TRBV25-1
D: -
size: -
DNA: TGTGCCAGGTTAAAAACTCTCCTAGACACCGGGGAGCTGTTTTTT
CDR3: CARLKTLLDTGELFF

J: TRBJ2-7
V: TRBV7-9
D: -
size: -
DNA: TGTGCCAGCAGCTTGCACGAGGGAGGTTACGAGCAGTACTTC
CDR3: CASSLHEGGYEQYF

J: TRBJ2-7
V: TRBV5-1
D: -
size: -
DNA: TGCGCCAGCAGCTTGTTGGCGGGGCCCTCCTACGAGCAGTACTTC
CDR3: CASSLLAGPSYEQYF

J: TRBJ2-5
V: TRBV7-6
D: TRBD2
size: few
DNA: TGTGCCAGCAGCCCGCGACTAGCGGGGGGGGAGACCCAGTACTTC
CDR3: CASSPRLAGGETQYF

J: TRBJ1-6
V: TRBV9
D: -
size: -
DNA: TGTGCCAGCAGCGTAGGAGGCACAGGTTTCAATTCACCCCTCCACTTT
CDR3: CASSVGGTGFNSPLHF

J: TRBJ1-4
V: TRBV21-1
D: -
size: -
DNA: TGTGCCAGCAGGACAGTTCCCGGTAGTGAAAAACTGTTTTTT
CDR3: CASRTVPGSEKLFF

J: TRBJ2-2
V: TRBV30
D: TRBD2
size: once
DNA: TGTGCCTGGAGTCCGTGGACTAGCGGGAGGGCCGGTACCGGGGAGCTGTTTTTT
CDR3: CAWSPWTSGRAGTGELFF

J: TRBJ2-4
V: TRBV6-1
D: -
size: once
DNA: TGTGCCAGCAGTGAACCCCCCAGTTACGACATTCAGTACTTC
CDR3: CASSEPPSYDIQYF

J: TRBJ2-2
V: TRBV4-2
D: TRBD2
size: few
DNA: TGTGCCAGCAGCCAAGATATAGCGGGAGAAACCGGGGAGCTGTTTTTT
CDR3: CASSQDIAGETGELFF

J: TRBJ2-3
V: TRBV27
D: -
size: -
DNA: TGTGCCAGCAGTCGCCGCGGGGAAACAGATACGCAGTATTTT
CDR3: CASSRRGETDTQYF

J: TRBJ2-3
V: TRBV7-9
D: TRBD1
size: -
DNA: TGTGCCAGCAGCTTAACAGGACAGGGCACAGATACGCAGTATTTT
CDR3: CASSLTGQGTDTQYF

J: TRBJ1-2
V: TRBV7-9
D: -
size: few
DNA: TGTGCCAGCAGCTTACCCGGGGAGGGCTATGGCTACACCTTC
CDR3: CASSLPGEGYGYTF

J: TRBJ1-5
V: TRBV6-6
D: -
size: -
DNA: TGTGCCAGCAGCCGACAGGCCTCTGGGCCCCAGCATTTT
CDR3: CASSRQASGPQHF

J: TRBJ1-4
V: TRBV25-1
D: -
size: -
DNA: TGTGCCAGCAGTGAGGTCGCGGGTGAAAAACTGTTTTTT
CDR3: CASSEVAGEKLFF

J: TRBJ2-2
V: TRBV2
D: -
size: -
DNA: TGTGCCAGCAGACCCAGGGCCAACACCGGGGAGCTGTTTTTT
CDR3: CASRPRANTGELFF

J: TRBJ2-2
V: TRBV6-5
D: -
size: -
DNA: TGTGCCAGCAGTTCAGGGGAAGGGAACACCGGGGAGCTGTTTTTT
CDR3: CASSSGEGNTGELFF

J: TRBJ1-2
V: TRBV30
D: -
size: -
DNA: TGTGCCTGGAGTGTAGTCAGCTATGGCTACACCTTC
CDR3: CAWSVVSYGYTF